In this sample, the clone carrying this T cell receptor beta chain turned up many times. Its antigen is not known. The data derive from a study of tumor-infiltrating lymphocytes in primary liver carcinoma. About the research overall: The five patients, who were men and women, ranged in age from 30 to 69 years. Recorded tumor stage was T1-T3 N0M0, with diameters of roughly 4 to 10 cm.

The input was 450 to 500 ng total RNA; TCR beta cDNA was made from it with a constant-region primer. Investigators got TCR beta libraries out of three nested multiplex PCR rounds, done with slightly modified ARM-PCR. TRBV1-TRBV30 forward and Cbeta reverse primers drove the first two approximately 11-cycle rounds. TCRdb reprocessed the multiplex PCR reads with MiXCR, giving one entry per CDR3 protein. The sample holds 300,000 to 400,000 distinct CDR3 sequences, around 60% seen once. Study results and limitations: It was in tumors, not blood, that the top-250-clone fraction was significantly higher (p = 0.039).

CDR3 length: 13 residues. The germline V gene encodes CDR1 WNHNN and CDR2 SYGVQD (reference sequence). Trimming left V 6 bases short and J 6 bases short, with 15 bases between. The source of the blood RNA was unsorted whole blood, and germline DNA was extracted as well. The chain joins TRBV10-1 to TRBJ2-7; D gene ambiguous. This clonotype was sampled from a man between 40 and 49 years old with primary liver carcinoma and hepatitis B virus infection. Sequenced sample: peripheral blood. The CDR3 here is CASRPTLGSEQYF. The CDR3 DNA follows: TGCGCCAGCAGACCAACTTTGGGGTCCGAGCAGTACTTC.